The 8 T cell receptor beta chains given below trace back to one sample, sequenced in a study of cytomegalovirus exposure and HLA in healthy donors. Primers: 60 Vbeta forward and 13 Jbeta reverse. Generated by immunoSEQ multiplex PCR, the TCRdb table keeps only in-frame clones and is missing some. Seen here are roughly 180,000 clones, approximately 80% observed once, and the top ten hold around 4.1%. The specimen was PBMCs. These receptors originate from a woman in her fifties or sixties in good health and CMV-seropositive.

V usage is TRBV13 and J usage is TRBJ1-2; D unclear. The length of the CDR3 is 15 residues. Germline CDR1 PRHDT, CDR2 FYEKMQ (reference sequence). Trimming cost V 5 bases and J 3 bases, with 16 bases left between them. The CDR3 region has the DNA TGTGCCAGCAGCCCCAAACGAGCGGTGGACTATGGCTACACCTTC. Its translation is CASSPKRAVDYGYTF.

The chain has TRBV30 and TRBJ2-3; D perhaps matches TRBD1 (5 bases). The length of the CDR3 is 13 residues. The ends were cut back, 2 bases at V and 5 bases at J, with 11 bases in the middle. In germline, CDR1 is GTSNPN, CDR2 SVGIG (reference sequence). The CDR3 region is CAWSTPGKDTQYF. The CDR3 DNA reads as TGTGCCTGGAGTACCCCAGGGAAAGATACGCAGTATTTT. Full variable domain (outside the CDR3, taken from reference TRBV30 and TRBJ2-3): SQTIHQWPATLVQPVGSPLSLECTVEGTSNPNLYWYRQAAGRGLQLLFYSVGIGQISSEVPQNLSASRPQDRQFILSSKKLLLSDSGFYLCAWSTPGKDTQYFGPGTRLTVL.

The chain links TRBV27 to TRBJ2-7; D is unresolved. The CDR3 covers 15 residues. V lost 5 bases and J 1 base, leaving 15 bases between the germline ends. The germline gives CDR1 MNHEY, CDR2 SMNVEV (reference sequence). DNA for the CDR3: TGTGCCAGCAGTCCCCCCGGGTATTTTTCCTACGAGCAGTACTTC. It specifies CASSPPGYFSYEQYF.

The rearrangement joins TRBV9 to TRBJ1-2; D remains unclear. Trimming shortened V by 0 bases and J by 7 bases, and 10 bases separated the two germline ends. The germline V gene has CDR1 SGDLS and CDR2 YYNGEE. The CDR3 runs to 13 residues. CDR3 residues: CASSVDVGGGYTF. As DNA, the CDR3 is TGTGCCAGCAGCGTAGACGTCGGAGGTGGCTACACCTTC.

This rearrangement joins TRBV6-4 to TRBJ2-1, with TRBD1 as a possible D gene (6 bases). Germline CDR1 is MRHNA and CDR2 is SNTAGT. Deletions cut 4 bases from V and 3 bases from J, with 13 bases between. The CDR3 is 15 amino acids. As DNA, the CDR3 is TGTGCCAGCAGTGCTATTCTAGGGGGCTACAATGAGCAGTTCTTC. It specifies CASSAILGGYNEQFF.

The V and J genes are TRBV7-9 and TRBJ1-2; 8 positions agree with TRBD1. Trimming removed 3 bases from V and 4 bases from J; junction bases left unmatched: 7. Germline CDR1 is SEHNR and CDR2 is FQNEAQ (reference sequence). The CDR3 totals 15 residues. CDR3 amino acids: CASSFSTGVGYGYTF. CDR3 in DNA: TGTGCCAGCAGCTTCTCGACAGGGGTGGGCTATGGCTACACCTTC.

The chain employs TRBV28 and TRBJ2-7; D is perhaps TRBD1 (5 bases). The V gene lost 1 base and the J gene lost 3 bases, with 13 bases spanning the gap. Germline-derived CDR1 and CDR2 are MDHEN and SYDVKM. The CDR3 consists of 15 residues. This CDR3 is CASSLLTQVGYEQYF. CDR3 coding DNA: TGTGCCAGCAGTTTATTAACACAGGTCGGCTACGAGCAGTACTTC.

The rearrangement joins TRBV18 to TRBJ2-6, with D possibly matching TRBD1 (6 bases). Germline-derived CDR1 and CDR2 are KGHSH and LQKENI. The CDR3 totals 18 residues. Deletions cut 3 bases from V and 0 bases from J, with 15 bases between. The CDR3 DNA follows: TGTGCCAGCTCACCCATGACAGGAGTAATCTCTGGGGCCAACGTCCTGACTTTC. Its protein product is CASSPMTGVISGANVLTF.